Below are 7 T cell receptor beta chains sequenced from a single sample in a study of blood T cell repertoires in COVID-19 (dated by TCRdb to about 2020). Library creation used the immunoSEQ multiplex PCR assay. Drawn from immuneACCESS, this table holds only the in-frame rearrangements with V and J called that TCRdb kept. Clones are partly lost; checked studies trace under half to an unresolved V gene and leave the rest unexplained. The sample has over 60,000 clones on record, around 80% of them singletons. The top ten clones comprise over 8.5% of the sample. The sequenced sample was peripheral blood. The receptors were gathered from a human donor in a cohort sampled during active COVID-19.

In this sample, this clone turned up once. This sequence joins TRBV10-3 and TRBJ2-1, with 7 bases matching TRBD2. Germline CDR1 reads ENHRY; CDR2 reads SYGVKD. CDR3 length equals 13 residues. V lost 6 bases, J lost 6 bases, and 5 bases stayed unmatched. This CDR3 reads CAISSGTTNEQFF. The CDR3 DNA sequence: TGTGCCATCAGCTCCGGGACTACCAATGAGCAGTTCTTC.

The rearrangement joins TRBV5-5 to TRBJ2-3; tentative D call: TRBD1 (6 bases). Trimming stripped 3 bases from V and 5 bases from J, with 19 bases between. The CDR3 contains 16 residues. Germline CDR1 is SGHKS and CDR2 is YYEKEE (reference sequence). CDR3 protein: CASSSTTGQSGDTQYF. CDR3 DNA sequence: TGTGCCAGCAGCTCAACGACAGGTCAGTCTGGAGATACGCAGTATTTT.

V gene TRBV27 combines with J gene TRBJ2-1, with 12 bases matching TRBD1. This CDR3 has 15 residues. The ends lost 4 bases at V and 12 bases at J; junction bases unmatched: 10. Per germline, CDR1 MNHEY and CDR2 SMNVEV (reference sequence). The CDR3: CASSSPGQGALVQFF. The CDR3 DNA reads as TGTGCCAGCAGTTCCCCGGGACAGGGGGCATTAGTGCAGTTCTTC.

V is TRBV10-3 and J is TRBJ1-6; TRBD1 aligns across 7 bases. V was clipped by 4 bases and J by 5 bases; unmatched bases: 5. CDR3 length: 15 residues. Germline V gene sequence: CDR1 ENHRY, CDR2 SYGVKD. The CDR3 DNA is TGTGCCATCAGTGTCTCGACAGGGAATAATTCACCCCTCCACTTT. Its protein product is CAISVSTGNNSPLHF.

The chain has TRBV19 and TRBJ2-7; D perhaps matches TRBD1 (6 bases). This CDR3 has 14 amino acids. Trimming took 3 bases from V and 5 from J, leaving 14 bases between them. Germline V gene lookup returns CDR1 LNHDA and CDR2 SQIVND (reference sequence). The DNA of the CDR3 is TGTGCCAGTAGTATCAGGGGCCCTCGGGACGAGCAGTACTTC. Its protein product is CASSIRGPRDEQYF.

The rearrangement links TRBV7-5 to TRBJ2-3; TRBD2 is the table's D call and was not checked against the DNA. TRBV7-5 is a pseudogene. The CDR3 spans 15 residues. CDR3 sequence: CARGKAGTAPDTQYF. The CDR3 DNA reads as TGTGCCAGGGGGAAAGCGGGAACCGCCCCAGATACGCAGTATTTT.

The rearrangement uses TRBV7-2 and TRBJ2-5; 8 nucleotides line up with TRBD2. V shed 5 bases and J 5 bases; nucleotides not matched to a gene: 7. The CDR3 is 14 residues long. Germline V gene lookup returns CDR1 SGHTA and CDR2 FQGNSA. In DNA, the CDR3 is TGTGCCAGCAGCCCAGCGGGAGTTGGGGAGACCCAGTACTTC. This translates into CASSPAGVGETQYF.